These T cell receptor beta chains were read from a single sample in a study of blood T cell repertoires in COVID-19. Clones were sequenced by immunoSEQ multiplex PCR, and TCRdb holds only the in-frame ones, with some missing. This table holds 250,000 or so clones, approximately 84% found once. The source material was PBMCs or T cells enriched from blood (not recorded which). The receptor set was obtained from a middle-aged man who had recovered from COVID-19. Both conserved end residues are part of each CDR3. The order of the fields is clone size, V gene, J gene, CDR3 length, D gene, CDR3 DNA, CDR3 protein. A D gene is named only where the DNA matches it firmly. Clone size is given for some rows only: seen once, a few or many times, or a class if the clone is expanded.

clone_size: NA; v_call: TRBV7-3; j_call: TRBJ2-1; cdr3_length: 15; d_call: TRBD2; cdr3_nt: TGTGCCAGCAGCCCAACTAGCGGGAGGTTTAATGAGCAGTTCTTC; cdr3_aa: CASSPTSGRFNEQFF
clone_size: NA; v_call: TRBV7-9; j_call: TRBJ2-1; cdr3_length: 15; d_call: TRBD2; cdr3_nt: TGTGCCAGCAGCTTTGTTCTAGCGGGGGAAGGTGAGCAGTTCTTC; cdr3_aa: CASSFVLAGEGEQFF
clone_size: NA; v_call: TRBV3-1/TRBV3-2; j_call: TRBJ1-1; cdr3_length: 16; d_call: NA; cdr3_nt: TGTGCCAGCAGCCCATCCTCGCGGGGGGCTTGGACTGAAGCTTTCTTT; cdr3_aa: CASSPSSRGAWTEAFF
clone_size: once; v_call: TRBV5-1; j_call: TRBJ2-5; cdr3_length: 14; d_call: TRBD1; cdr3_nt: TGCGCCAGCAGCTTGGAGGGGACAGGGGAGACCCAGTACTTC; cdr3_aa: CASSLEGTGETQYF
clone_size: few; v_call: TRBV19; j_call: TRBJ1-4; cdr3_length: 17; d_call: TRBD1; cdr3_nt: TGTGCCAGTAGTACCGGGACAGGGCCCGCAACTAATGAAAAACTGTTTTTT; cdr3_aa: CASSTGTGPATNEKLFF
clone_size: NA; v_call: TRBV2; j_call: TRBJ1-1; cdr3_length: 12; d_call: TRBD1; cdr3_nt: TGTGCCAGCAGGCGTACAGGGGCTGAAGCTTTCTTT; cdr3_aa: CASRRTGAEAFF
clone_size: NA; v_call: TRBV6-5; j_call: TRBJ1-2; cdr3_length: 13; d_call: NA; cdr3_nt: TGTGCCAGCAGTTACTCGTGGAGGGGCGGCTACACCTTC; cdr3_aa: CASSYSWRGGYTF
clone_size: NA; v_call: TRBV19; j_call: TRBJ1-3; cdr3_length: 13; d_call: NA; cdr3_nt: TGTGCCAGTGGAGGGTGGGTTGGAAACACCATATATTTT; cdr3_aa: CASGGWVGNTIYF
clone_size: NA; v_call: TRBV5-1; j_call: TRBJ1-4; cdr3_length: 13; d_call: NA; cdr3_nt: TGCGCCAGCAGCTGGGACTGGAATGAAAAACTGTTTTTT; cdr3_aa: CASSWDWNEKLFF
clone_size: NA; v_call: TRBV7-2; j_call: TRBJ2-1; cdr3_length: 16; d_call: TRBD2; cdr3_nt: TGTGCCAGCAGCCCACAGCGGGGGGGCTTAAAGAATGAGCAGTTCTTC; cdr3_aa: CASSPQRGGLKNEQFF
clone_size: NA; v_call: TRBV27; j_call: TRBJ2-7; cdr3_length: 13; d_call: TRBD1; cdr3_nt: TGTGCCAGCAGCTTCCGACAGGGTGGCGAGCAGTACTTC; cdr3_aa: CASSFRQGGEQYF
clone_size: NA; v_call: TRBV4-1; j_call: TRBJ2-3; cdr3_length: 16; d_call: TRBD2; cdr3_nt: TGCGCCAGCAGCCACCTTAGCGGGGCGACGGCAGGTACGCAGTATTTT; cdr3_aa: CASSHLSGATAGTQYF
clone_size: NA; v_call: TRBV7-8; j_call: TRBJ2-3; cdr3_length: 14; d_call: TRBD2; cdr3_nt: TGTGCCACCGCGCGGGGGGGTCCCACAGATACGCAGTATTTT; cdr3_aa: CATARGGPTDTQYF
clone_size: NA; v_call: TRBV30; j_call: TRBJ2-7; cdr3_length: 12; d_call: NA; cdr3_nt: TGTGCTCGGGCCGGGAGCTCCTACGAGCAGTACTTC; cdr3_aa: CARAGSSYEQYF
clone_size: NA; v_call: TRBV11-3; j_call: TRBJ2-5; cdr3_length: 13; d_call: NA; cdr3_nt: TGTGCCAGCAGCATCACAGGGATGGAGACCCAGTACTTC; cdr3_aa: CASSITGMETQYF
clone_size: NA; v_call: TRBV14; j_call: TRBJ1-1; cdr3_length: 13; d_call: TRBD1; cdr3_nt: TGTGCCAGCAGAGAGGGGGCCGGCTTAGAAGCTTTCTTT; cdr3_aa: CASREGAGLEAFF
clone_size: NA; v_call: TRBV5-1; j_call: TRBJ1-2; cdr3_length: 15; d_call: TRBD1; cdr3_nt: TGCGCCAGCAGCCTGAGACAGGGTGCTAACTATGGCTACACCTTC; cdr3_aa: CASSLRQGANYGYTF
clone_size: NA; v_call: TRBV25-1; j_call: TRBJ1-2; cdr3_length: 16; d_call: NA; cdr3_nt: TGTGCCAGCAGTGAACAGGCGGGGTCTTATACCGGGGGCTACACCTTC; cdr3_aa: CASSEQAGSYTGGYTF
clone_size: NA; v_call: TRBV18; j_call: TRBJ2-5; cdr3_length: 16; d_call: NA; cdr3_nt: TGTGCCAGCTCACTCTTGGCCGACAACCCGGGGGAGACCCAGTACTTC; cdr3_aa: CASSLLADNPGETQYF
clone_size: NA; v_call: TRBV5-4; j_call: TRBJ2-3; cdr3_length: 15; d_call: TRBD2; cdr3_nt: TGTGCCAGCAGCTTGGGGCGGGGGGGCCCAGATACGCAGTATTTT; cdr3_aa: CASSLGRGGPDTQYF
clone_size: NA; v_call: TRBV7-6; j_call: TRBJ2-1; cdr3_length: 15; d_call: TRBD2; cdr3_nt: TGTGCCAGCCGGAGACTAGCGGGAGCGCGGAATGAGCAGTTCTTC; cdr3_aa: CASRRLAGARNEQFF
clone_size: NA; v_call: TRBV30; j_call: TRBJ1-3; cdr3_length: 14; d_call: NA; cdr3_nt: TGTGCCTGGAGTGTACCAGGCTCTGGAAACACCATATATTTT; cdr3_aa: CAWSVPGSGNTIYF
clone_size: NA; v_call: TRBV27; j_call: TRBJ2-1; cdr3_length: 14; d_call: TRBD1; cdr3_nt: TGTGCCAGCAGTTTCACAGGGGGTGGGGTTGAGCAGTTCTTC; cdr3_aa: CASSFTGGGVEQFF